These 2 T cell receptor beta chains share one sample of origin, sequenced in a study of graft-versus-host responses after intestinal transplantation. Some clones are missing from TCRdb's copy, which holds only in-frame ones; the method was immunoSEQ multiplex PCR. Among around 99,000 clones, 87% were seen once, and the ten largest hold less than 0.85%. These receptors lack a known antigen. Sequences were derived from unstimulated CD4+ T cells sorted from spleen or lymph node cells, sampled before transplant. Source of these receptors: a human donor who was the organ donor for an intestinal transplant.

The V and J genes are TRBV15 and TRBJ2-7, with D possibly being TRBD2 (5 bases). Per the germline V gene, CDR1 is LNHNV and CDR2 is YYDKDF (reference sequence). V gave up 0 bases and J gave up 0 bases, with 12 bases separating them. The CDR3 contains 16 residues. This CDR3 is CATSRDRVGSSYEQYF. CDR3 nucleotides: TGTGCCACCAGCAGAGATCGTGTAGGGAGCTCCTACGAGCAGTACTTC.

The rearrangement uses TRBV7-9 and TRBJ2-7, with D uncertain. This CDR3 spans 9 amino acids. Germline CDR1 reads SEHNR; CDR2 reads FQNEAQ (reference sequence). V was cut by 8 bases and J by 5 bases, with 4 bases left in between. CDR3 region: CASGDEQYF. The DNA for the CDR3 is TGTGCCAGCGGAGACGAGCAGTACTTC.